This T cell receptor (beta chain) was captured by sequencing in a study of cytomegalovirus exposure and HLA in healthy donors. Both 60 Vbeta primers and 13 Jbeta primers went into the PCR. Method: immunoSEQ multiplex PCR; TCRdb's copy keeps in-frame clones and lacks some. Of 60,000 to 75,000 clones in the sample, 85% were seen once. The CDR3 sequence is 13 residues long. Germline assignment: CDR1 MDHEN and CDR2 SYDVKM. The V call is TRBV28, the J call TRBJ2-5, with a tentative D call TRBD1 (6 bases). The J call is doubtful: the DNA matches TRBJ2-7 better. The sequenced material came from PBMCs. The receptor comes from a female donor in good health and CMV-seronegative. This CDR3 reads CASSPDSIYEQYF. The CDR3 coding sequence is TGTGCCAGCAGTCCGGACAGTATCTACGAGCAGTACTTC.